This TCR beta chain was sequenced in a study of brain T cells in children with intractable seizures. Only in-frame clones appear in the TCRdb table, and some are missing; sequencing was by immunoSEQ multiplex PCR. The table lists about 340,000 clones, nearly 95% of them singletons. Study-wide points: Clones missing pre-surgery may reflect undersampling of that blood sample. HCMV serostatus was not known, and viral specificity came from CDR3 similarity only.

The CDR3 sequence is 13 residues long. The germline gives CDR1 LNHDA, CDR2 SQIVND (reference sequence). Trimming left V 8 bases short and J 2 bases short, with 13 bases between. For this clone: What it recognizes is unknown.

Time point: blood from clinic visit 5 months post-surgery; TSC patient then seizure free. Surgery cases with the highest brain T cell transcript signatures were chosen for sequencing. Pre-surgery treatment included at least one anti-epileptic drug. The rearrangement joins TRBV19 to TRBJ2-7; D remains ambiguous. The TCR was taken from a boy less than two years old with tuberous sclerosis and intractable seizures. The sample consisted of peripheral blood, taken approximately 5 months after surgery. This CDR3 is CASSQTVTYEQYF. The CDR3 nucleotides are TGTGCCAGTTCCCAGACGGTTACCTACGAGCAGTACTTC.